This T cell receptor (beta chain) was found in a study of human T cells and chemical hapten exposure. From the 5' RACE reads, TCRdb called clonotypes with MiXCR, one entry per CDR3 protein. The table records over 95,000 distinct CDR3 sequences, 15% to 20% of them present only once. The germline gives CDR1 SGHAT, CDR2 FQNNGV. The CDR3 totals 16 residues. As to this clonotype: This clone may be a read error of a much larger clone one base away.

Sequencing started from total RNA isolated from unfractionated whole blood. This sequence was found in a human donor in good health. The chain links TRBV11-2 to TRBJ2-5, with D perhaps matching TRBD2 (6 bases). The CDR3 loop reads CACSLGAGRIQETQYF. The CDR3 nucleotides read TGTGCCTGCAGCTTAGGTGCGGGAAGAATCCAAGAGACCCAGTACTTC.